This paragraph covers one TCR beta chain sequence. Its target antigen remains unknown. No much larger clonotype is one base removed from it; base qualities were not supplied. Sequencing was performed on an Illumina NovaSeq 6000. TCR cDNA was synthesized by 5'RACE template switching, through which a universal primer site and unique molecular identifiers were introduced. cDNA synthesis was primed from both the TCR alpha and TCR beta constant segments. Library amplification involved two PCR steps, and the second step added sample barcodes and sequencing adapters. Libraries were sequenced on Illumina HiSeq 2500 (2x100 bp) or NovaSeq (2x150 bp). The paper's data handling went like this. Reads were demultiplexed and collapsed into UMI consensus sequences with MIGEC, and V(D)J alignment was performed with MiXCR. Vaccine-responding clonotypes were identified with edgeR using replicate PBMC samples, with FDR below 0.01 and a log2 fold change above 5 up to day 15 being required. Bulk clonotypes were assigned CD4 or CD8 identity according to which sequenced CD4 or CD8 repertoire held them at higher abundance. In-frame beta chains were kept once TCRdb had trimmed the public reads at Q25 with fastp and called clones with MiXCR. A single entry per CDR3 protein holds the most common genes and DNA from its merged rows. The V and J calls follow TCRdb's processing rather than the paper's. This sample lists 200,000 to 300,000 distinct CDR3 sequences; approximately 3.6% were detected once. Of the sample, 15% to 20% is held by the ten largest clones.

The data derive from a study of T cells after yellow fever vaccination (dated by TCRdb to about 2019). Notes on the research overall: The SMART-Seq v4 Ultra Low Input RNA kit was used to prepare libraries from fractions with low cell numbers. To follow T-cell clones before and after primary and booster YFV17D yellow fever vaccination, bulk TCR alpha and beta repertoires were sequenced over time. Two healthy male donors, one aged 18 to 29 and one aged 30 to 40 years, made up the cohort. Bulk PBMC replicates and cell subsets were isolated from blood drawn at multiple timepoints before and after both primary and secondary immunization. The full study reports these points: Compared with the primary T-cell response, the secondary T-cell response was faster but weaker, reaching its peak on day 5 rather than on day 15. A small fraction of clonotypes showed up in both the CD4 and CD8 compartments, probably as a result of convergent recombination. Computational filtering was required because FACS-sorted repertoires could contain abundant contaminating clonotypes from the bulk population. After the booster, most clones that had expanded after primary vaccination were detected again (over 95% of CD4 and roughly nine tenths of CD8), suggesting broad maintenance of memory. Only a couple of donors were included in the study, so the extent to which the findings can be generalized is limited.

The treatment or condition label, read with the paper, signifies: live attenuated yellow fever vaccine strain. At each blood-draw timepoint, two biological replicates of bulk PBMCs were collected. A standard Ficoll-Paque protocol was used to isolate PBMCs from peripheral blood. TriZol was used to extract RNA from bulk PBMCs, from CD4 and CD8 fractions, and from dextramer-positive and dextramer-negative fractions. The germline V gene (reference sequence) gives CDR1 as DFQATT and CDR2 as SNEGSKA. Germline trimming amounts to 6 bases on V and 6 bases on J, with 10 as the count of junction bases outside the gene matches. The CDR3 spans 14 residues, from the cysteine through the phenylalanine. Just the 42-base CDR3 DNA is kept, in frame starting at base 1.

This TCR was recovered from a man aged 18 to 29 who received the YFV17D yellow fever vaccine. The material was PBMCs, obtained 15 days after the yellow fever booster vaccination. The receptor chain draws on TRBV20-1 and TRBJ1-2, with 10 bases aligning to TRBD1. In nucleotide form, the sequence is TGCAGTGCCGATAAGGGACAGGGGCCCCATGGCTACACCTTC. Its coded protein is CSADKGQGPHGYTF.